This entry is about one TCR beta chain. Using RNA transcripts as the source, TCR beta CDR3 regions were amplified. The study used the HTBI primer set for a first-round RT-PCR of the TCR CDR3. One entry per CDR3 protein, called by TCRdb with MiXCR from the multiplex PCR reads. The sample consists of more than 550,000 distinct CDR3 sequences, approximately 18% of them appearing once. The data derive from a study of T cells in Graves' hyperthyroidism and ophthalmopathy. The CDR3 consists of 14 residues. With 0 bases removed from V and 4 bases from J, the gap between germline ends came to 5 bases. Germline V gives CDR1 SGDLS, CDR2 YYNGEE.

The source is a woman between 45 and 60 years old with Graves' hyperthyroidism that later progressed to Graves' ophthalmopathy. Sequencing input: blood. This sequence joins TRBV9 and TRBJ1-6, with D uncertain. The CDR3 sequence: CASSVANYNSPLHF. The CDR3 DNA reads as TGTGCCAGCAGCGTAGCAAATTATAATTCACCCCTCCACTTT.